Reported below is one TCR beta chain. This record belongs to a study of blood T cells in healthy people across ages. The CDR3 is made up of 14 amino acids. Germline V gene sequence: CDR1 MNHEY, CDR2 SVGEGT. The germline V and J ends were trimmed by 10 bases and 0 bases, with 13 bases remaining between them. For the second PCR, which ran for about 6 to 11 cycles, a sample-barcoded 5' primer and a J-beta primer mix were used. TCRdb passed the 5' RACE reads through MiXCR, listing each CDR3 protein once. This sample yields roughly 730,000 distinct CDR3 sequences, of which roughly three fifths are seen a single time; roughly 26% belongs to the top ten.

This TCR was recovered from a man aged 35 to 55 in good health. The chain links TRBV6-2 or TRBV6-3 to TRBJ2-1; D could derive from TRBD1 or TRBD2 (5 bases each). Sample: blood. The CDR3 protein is CAKNPGSSYNEQFF. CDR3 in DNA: TGTGCCAAAAACCCAGGGAGCTCCTACAATGAGCAGTTCTTC.